The following is a T cell receptor beta chain sequence with its context. An end of the junction differs from the germline gene, which may be a read error. Reverse transcription of about 500 ng total RNA with a constant-region primer produced TCR beta cDNA. Three nested multiplex PCR rounds, a slightly modified ARM-PCR method, built the TCR beta libraries. Both of the initial two PCR rounds ran for 10 cycles and employed TRBV1-TRBV30 forward primers alongside a C-beta reverse primer. TCRdb reprocessed the multiplex PCR reads with MiXCR, giving one entry per CDR3 protein. This sample has fewer than 400,000 distinct CDR3 sequences; approximately 58% occur once, and the top ten carry 15% to 20%. Per germline, CDR1 SEHNR and CDR2 FQNEAQ (reference sequence). The CDR3 has 19 residues. These data originate in a study of tumor-infiltrating lymphocytes in primary liver carcinoma. It was unsorted whole blood that yielded blood RNA, and germline DNA was also extracted.

The source material was peripheral blood. The chain uses TRBV7-9 and TRBJ2-1; weak D call: TRBD2 (5 bases). This clonotype was sampled from a woman in her 30s with primary liver carcinoma and hepatitis B virus infection. CDR3 nucleotides: TGTGCCAGCAGCCCCATCGAGACTTGCGGGCCTCACTATTACAATGAGCAGATCTTC. Amino acids: CASSPIETCGPHYYNEQIF. Together with reference TRBV7-9 and TRBJ2-1, the CDR3 gives the full variable domain: DTGVSQNPRHKITKRGQNVTFRCDPISEHNRLYWYRQTLGQGPEFLTYFQNEAQLEKSRLLSDRFSAERPKGSFSTLEIQRTEQGDSAMYLCASSPIETCGPHYYNEQIFGPGTRLTVL.